The source of this T cell receptor (beta chain) is a study of T cell responses to AZD1222 COVID-19 vaccine. CDR3 length: 16 amino acids. Trimming shortened V by 2 bases and J by 0 bases, and 11 bases separated the two germline ends. Germline CDR1 KGHSH, CDR2 LQKENI. Sequenced by immunoSEQ multiplex PCR; TCRdb stores in-frame clones only, minus some. The table has under 150,000 clones, roughly 92% seen once; the top ten hold less than 9.5%. J is TRBJ1-3 and V is TRBV18; tentatively, D is TRBD1 (5 bases). This clonotype was sampled from an adult who received the AZD1222 COVID-19 vaccine. This sample comprised peripheral blood, obtained 28 days after the second AZD1222 dose. The CDR3 sequence is CASSPVVGDSGNTIYF. CDR3 DNA sequence: TGTGCCAGCTCACCAGTAGTAGGGGACTCTGGAAACACCATATATTTT.